This T cell receptor (beta chain) appears in the sequencing data of a study of cytomegalovirus exposure and HLA in healthy donors. J gave up 6 bases and V 4 bases, and 7 bases lay outside the gene matches. The CDR3 runs 14 residues. From germline, CDR1 is SGHVS and CDR2 FQNEAQ. The PCR was carried out with 60 Vbeta primers and 13 Jbeta primers. Sequencing was performed with immunoSEQ multiplex PCR; in TCRdb, only in-frame clones are kept and a portion is missing. Here the sample table reports roughly 120,000 clones. This TCR was recovered from a man aged 30 to 39 in good health and CMV-seronegative. The sequencing sample was made of PBMCs. The chain is built from TRBV7-8 and TRBJ1-1, with 8 bases matching TRBD1. The CDR3 DNA sequence: TGTGCCAGCAGCTCCTCACAGGGGGGTGCTGAAGCTTTCTTT. It yields the protein CASSSSQGGAEAFF.